These T cell receptor beta chains were read from a single sample in a study of cytomegalovirus exposure and HLA in healthy donors. The assay was immunoSEQ multiplex PCR, and TCRdb's table has in-frame clones only and misses some. This sample carries approximately 120,000 clones, under 85% of them seen once, and the ten largest clones take about 13%. The sequenced material came from PBMCs. These receptors were collected from a woman aged 40 to 49 in good health and CMV-seropositive. Both conserved end residues are part of each CDR3. The order of the fields is V gene, J gene, clone size, D gene, CDR3 length, CDR3 DNA, CDR3 protein. A D gene is named only where the DNA matches it firmly. Clone size is not always given. Where it is, it says once, few, many or a class for expanded clones.

v_gene: TRBV28
j_gene: TRBJ2-1
abundance: few
d_gene: .
len: 14
CDR3nt: TGTGCCAGCAGATCCACCGGGAGAGGCAATGAGCAGTTCTTC
CDR3aa: CASRSTGRGNEQFF

v_gene: TRBV29-1
j_gene: TRBJ2-1
abundance: .
d_gene: TRBD2
len: 15
CDR3nt: TGCAGCGGGGGGGGACTAGCGGGAGGGCGGGGTGAGCAGTTCTTC
CDR3aa: CSGGGLAGGRGEQFF

v_gene: TRBV15
j_gene: TRBJ2-2
abundance: .
d_gene: TRBD2
len: 20
CDR3nt: TGTGCCACCAGCAGAGATGACCCCATTCTAGCGGGAGGTGGCACCGGGGAGCTGTTTTTT
CDR3aa: CATSRDDPILAGGGTGELFF

v_gene: TRBV4-1
j_gene: TRBJ1-5
abundance: .
d_gene: .
len: 15
CDR3nt: TGCGCCAGCAGCCAAGCCGGCAGGGGTTATCAGCCCCAGCATTTT
CDR3aa: CASSQAGRGYQPQHF

v_gene: TRBV9
j_gene: TRBJ2-1
abundance: .
d_gene: .
len: 16
CDR3nt: TGTGCCAGCAGCGTAGGGCTCTGGGGGAGGCTCAATGAGCAGTTCTTC
CDR3aa: CASSVGLWGRLNEQFF

v_gene: TRBV19
j_gene: TRBJ2-3
abundance: .
d_gene: .
len: 14
CDR3nt: TGTGCCAGTAGTCCCTCTCGGGGGTTGAATACGCAGTATTTT
CDR3aa: CASSPSRGLNTQYF

v_gene: TRBV30
j_gene: TRBJ1-2
abundance: .
d_gene: TRBD1
len: 13
CDR3nt: TGTGCCTGGGATGAGGGACAGCTCTTTCGCTACACCTTC
CDR3aa: CAWDEGQLFRYTF

v_gene: TRBV2
j_gene: TRBJ2-7
abundance: .
d_gene: TRBD1
len: 13
CDR3nt: TGTGCCAGCAGGGAGACAGGGGGATACGAGCAGTACTTC
CDR3aa: CASRETGGYEQYF

v_gene: TRBV4-1
j_gene: TRBJ2-2
abundance: .
d_gene: TRBD1
len: 15
CDR3nt: TGCGCCAGCAGTAGGGGACAGGGTGGCACCGGGGAGCTGTTTTTT
CDR3aa: CASSRGQGGTGELFF

v_gene: TRBV5-6
j_gene: TRBJ2-7
abundance: .
d_gene: TRBD1
len: 14
CDR3nt: TGTGCCAGCAGGGGGACAGGCCCTTCCTACGAGCAGTACTTC
CDR3aa: CASRGTGPSYEQYF

v_gene: TRBV5-1
j_gene: TRBJ1-6
abundance: .
d_gene: .
len: 14
CDR3nt: TGCGCCAGCAGCTTGGGGCCAACCAATTCACCCCTCCACTTT
CDR3aa: CASSLGPTNSPLHF

v_gene: TRBV6-5
j_gene: TRBJ2-7
abundance: .
d_gene: .
len: 15
CDR3nt: TGTGCCAGCAGTTACGTTACAGGAAGCTCCTACGAGCAGTACTTC
CDR3aa: CASSYVTGSSYEQYF

v_gene: TRBV5-1
j_gene: TRBJ2-5
abundance: once
d_gene: .
len: 13
CDR3nt: TGCGCCAGCAGCTTGGCCCGGGGGGAGACCCAGTACTTC
CDR3aa: CASSLARGETQYF

v_gene: TRBV4-2
j_gene: TRBJ1-1
abundance: .
d_gene: TRBD1
len: 17
CDR3nt: TGTGCCAGCAGCCAAACTGGACAGGGTTTTATGAACACTGAAGCTTTCTTT
CDR3aa: CASSQTGQGFMNTEAFF

v_gene: TRBV27
j_gene: TRBJ1-2
abundance: .
d_gene: .
len: 12
CDR3nt: TGTGCCAGCAGTTCGACAGGAGATGGCTACACCTTC
CDR3aa: CASSSTGDGYTF

v_gene: TRBV11-2
j_gene: TRBJ2-5
abundance: .
d_gene: .
len: 13
CDR3nt: TGTGCCAGCAGTTCGGGACTTCAAGAGACCCAGTACTTC
CDR3aa: CASSSGLQETQYF

v_gene: TRBV28
j_gene: TRBJ1-5
abundance: few
d_gene: .
len: 16
CDR3nt: TGTGCCAGCAGGGACCCGGGACACAATAGCAATCAGCCCCAGCATTTT
CDR3aa: CASRDPGHNSNQPQHF

v_gene: TRBV28
j_gene: TRBJ1-5
abundance: .
d_gene: .
len: 15
CDR3nt: TGTGCCAGCAGTTGGAATTCGGGGAGCAATCAGCCCCAGCATTTT
CDR3aa: CASSWNSGSNQPQHF

v_gene: TRBV7-8
j_gene: TRBJ2-7
abundance: .
d_gene: TRBD2
len: 17
CDR3nt: TGTGCCAGCAGCTTCACCCCGGGGACTAGCCGAGGCTACGAGCAGTACTTC
CDR3aa: CASSFTPGTSRGYEQYF

v_gene: TRBV9
j_gene: TRBJ1-5
abundance: .
d_gene: .
len: 13
CDR3nt: TGTGCCAGCAGCGGACAGGGCAATCAGCCCCAGCATTTT
CDR3aa: CASSGQGNQPQHF

v_gene: TRBV7-3
j_gene: TRBJ1-2
abundance: .
d_gene: .
len: 13
CDR3nt: TGTGCCAGCAGCATCCAGGGGTTAGGTGGCTACACCTTC
CDR3aa: CASSIQGLGGYTF

v_gene: TRBV6-5
j_gene: TRBJ1-2
abundance: .
d_gene: TRBD1
len: 14
CDR3nt: TGTGCCAGCAGTGGTAACGACAGGGGCTATGGCTACACCTTC
CDR3aa: CASSGNDRGYGYTF

v_gene: TRBV4-2
j_gene: TRBJ2-7
abundance: .
d_gene: TRBD1
len: 15
CDR3nt: TGTGCCAGCAGCCAATCGGACAGGGGGTCCTACGAGCAGTACTTC
CDR3aa: CASSQSDRGSYEQYF

v_gene: TRBV10-1
j_gene: TRBJ1-1
abundance: few
d_gene: .
len: 16
CDR3nt: TGCGCCAGCAGTGAGTCTGGCTGGGCGGGTTACACTGAAGCTTTCTTT
CDR3aa: CASSESGWAGYTEAFF

v_gene: TRBV2
j_gene: TRBJ1-1
abundance: .
d_gene: .
len: 15
CDR3nt: TGTGCCAGCAGTGACAGGGAGGTTTTGGACACTGAAGCTTTCTTT
CDR3aa: CASSDREVLDTEAFF

v_gene: TRBV10-2
j_gene: TRBJ1-5
abundance: once
d_gene: TRBD1
len: 14
CDR3nt: TGCGCCAGCAGTGACAGGGGGGAAGGTCAGCCCCAGCATTTT
CDR3aa: CASSDRGEGQPQHF

v_gene: TRBV9
j_gene: TRBJ1-3
abundance: .
d_gene: TRBD1
len: 15
CDR3nt: TGTGCCAGCAGCTCACTTACAGGGGGAGGAAACACCATATATTTT
CDR3aa: CASSSLTGGGNTIYF

v_gene: TRBV30
j_gene: TRBJ1-4
abundance: .
d_gene: .
len: 12
CDR3nt: TGTGCCTGGGGACAGCTTAATGAAAAACTGTTTTTT
CDR3aa: CAWGQLNEKLFF

v_gene: TRBV9
j_gene: TRBJ2-5
abundance: .
d_gene: TRBD1
len: 15
CDR3nt: TGTGCCAGCAGTTCCGGGACAGGGGTCGGAGAGACCCAGTACTTC
CDR3aa: CASSSGTGVGETQYF

v_gene: TRBV7-9
j_gene: TRBJ1-6
abundance: .
d_gene: .
len: 15
CDR3nt: TGTGCCAGCAGCCCTGCAGGGCGAGATAATTCACCCCTCCACTTT
CDR3aa: CASSPAGRDNSPLHF

v_gene: TRBV5-1
j_gene: TRBJ1-3
abundance: few
d_gene: .
len: 15
CDR3nt: TGCGCCAGCAGCTTGTCCCAGGTCGGAGGAAACACCATATATTTT
CDR3aa: CASSLSQVGGNTIYF

v_gene: TRBV29-1
j_gene: TRBJ2-1
abundance: .
d_gene: TRBD1
len: 15
CDR3nt: TGCAGCGTTTACTTACAGGGGGTTCCATACAATGAGCAGTTCTTC
CDR3aa: CSVYLQGVPYNEQFF

v_gene: TRBV27
j_gene: TRBJ2-5
abundance: .
d_gene: .
len: 15
CDR3nt: TGTGCCAGCAGTTTCAGCTCAGGGGTGGCGGAGACCCAGTACTTC
CDR3aa: CASSFSSGVAETQYF

v_gene: TRBV6-1
j_gene: TRBJ2-5
abundance: .
d_gene: .
len: 16
CDR3nt: TGTGCCAGCAGTGAACGGTTGGGGCTAGGCTCAGAGACCCAGTACTTC
CDR3aa: CASSERLGLGSETQYF

v_gene: TRBV5-1
j_gene: TRBJ1-3
abundance: .
d_gene: .
len: 17
CDR3nt: TGCGCCAGCAGCACTGGAGGCGGTCGAAACTCTGGAAACACCATATATTTT
CDR3aa: CASSTGGGRNSGNTIYF

v_gene: TRBV5-4
j_gene: TRBJ2-1
abundance: .
d_gene: TRBD2
len: 17
CDR3nt: TGTGCCAGCAGCCAGGGACGAGCGGGAGGCTCGGGGAATGAGCAGTTCTTC
CDR3aa: CASSQGRAGGSGNEQFF

v_gene: TRBV28
j_gene: TRBJ1-4
abundance: .
d_gene: .
len: 15
CDR3nt: TGTGCCAGCAGTTTGGGGGGGGCGCGAGATGAAAAACTGTTTTTT
CDR3aa: CASSLGGARDEKLFF

v_gene: TRBV19
j_gene: TRBJ2-1
abundance: .
d_gene: TRBD2
len: 15
CDR3nt: TGTGCCAGTAGTATGTGGAGCGGGAGAAATGATGAGCAGTTCTTC
CDR3aa: CASSMWSGRNDEQFF

v_gene: TRBV30
j_gene: TRBJ1-3
abundance: .
d_gene: .
len: 16
CDR3nt: TGTGCCTGGGTGAAGAGGGCGGAGAAAAGCGCAAACACCATATATTTT
CDR3aa: CAWVKRAEKSANTIYF

v_gene: TRBV28
j_gene: TRBJ2-7
abundance: .
d_gene: TRBD2
len: 16
CDR3nt: TGTGCCAGCAGACCCACTAGCGGAGGGGGTTTTAACGAGCAGTACTTC
CDR3aa: CASRPTSGGGFNEQYF

v_gene: TRBV6-5
j_gene: TRBJ1-1
abundance: .
d_gene: TRBD1
len: 13
CDR3nt: TGTGCCAGCACCCCCCCCGGGACAGGGGCAGCTTTCTTT
CDR3aa: CASTPPGTGAAFF

v_gene: TRBV7-8
j_gene: TRBJ2-2
abundance: .
d_gene: TRBD2
len: 15
CDR3nt: TGTGCCAGCACGAGAGCGGGGGGGAACACCGGGGAGCTGTTTTTT
CDR3aa: CASTRAGGNTGELFF

v_gene: TRBV28
j_gene: TRBJ1-3
abundance: few
d_gene: .
len: 15
CDR3nt: TGTGCCAGCAGTTTACCCGGAGCTTCTGGAAACACCATATATTTT
CDR3aa: CASSLPGASGNTIYF

v_gene: TRBV18
j_gene: TRBJ2-7
abundance: .
d_gene: .
len: 14
CDR3nt: TGTGCCAGCTCACCCCAGGCCGACTCCTACGAGCAGTACTTC
CDR3aa: CASSPQADSYEQYF

v_gene: TRBV9
j_gene: TRBJ1-1
abundance: .
d_gene: .
len: 13
CDR3nt: TGTGCCAGCAGCGTAGCTTTAAACACTGAAGCTTTCTTT
CDR3aa: CASSVALNTEAFF

v_gene: TRBV2
j_gene: TRBJ1-2
abundance: .
d_gene: .
len: 12
CDR3nt: TGTGCCAGCAGTGAAGCGCAGGGAGGCTACACCTTC
CDR3aa: CASSEAQGGYTF

v_gene: TRBV9
j_gene: TRBJ2-5
abundance: .
d_gene: TRBD2
len: 19
CDR3nt: TGTGCCAGCAGCCCACGGGCTAGCGGGAGCCACGTACGTCAAGAGACCCAGTACTTC
CDR3aa: CASSPRASGSHVRQETQYF

v_gene: TRBV4-1
j_gene: TRBJ1-4
abundance: .
d_gene: .
len: 18
CDR3nt: TGCGCCAGCAGCCAAGAGACAGTCCTTAGTGCAACTAATGAAAAACTGTTTTTT
CDR3aa: CASSQETVLSATNEKLFF

v_gene: TRBV5-6
j_gene: TRBJ1-6
abundance: .
d_gene: TRBD1
len: 16
CDR3nt: TGTGCCAGCAGCTTGGAAGGGGGCATAGCGTATTCACCCCTCCACTTT
CDR3aa: CASSLEGGIAYSPLHF

v_gene: TRBV7-3
j_gene: TRBJ2-3
abundance: .
d_gene: TRBD2
len: 16
CDR3nt: TGTGCCAGCAGCTCCCTAGCGGGAGGGAGCACAGATACGCAGTATTTT
CDR3aa: CASSSLAGGSTDTQYF

v_gene: TRBV7-9
j_gene: TRBJ1-2
abundance: .
d_gene: TRBD1
len: 16
CDR3nt: TGTGCCAGCAGCGCGAAGACAGGGGCGCCGAACTATGGCTACACCTTC
CDR3aa: CASSAKTGAPNYGYTF

v_gene: TRBV5-1
j_gene: TRBJ2-7
abundance: once
d_gene: TRBD1
len: 16
CDR3nt: TGCGCCAGCAGCACAAGCCCGGGACAGGGGGCTCACGAGCAGTACTTC
CDR3aa: CASSTSPGQGAHEQYF

v_gene: TRBV11-2
j_gene: TRBJ2-3
abundance: .
d_gene: .
len: 13
CDR3nt: TGTGCCAGCAGCTTAGATTCGGCAGATACGCAGTATTTT
CDR3aa: CASSLDSADTQYF

v_gene: TRBV11-2
j_gene: TRBJ2-1
abundance: .
d_gene: TRBD2
len: 14
CDR3nt: TGTGCCAGCAGCTTTAGCGGGAGGGCCCCTGAGCAGTTCTTC
CDR3aa: CASSFSGRAPEQFF